This T cell receptor (beta chain) was sequenced for a study of shared clonotypes between healthy human individuals (TCRdb year 2020). Notes on the research overall: The cohort included a few men and a couple of women between 18 and 49 years of age. To estimate repertoire size and how much clonotypes are shared between individuals, the study performed deep sequencing of blood TCR repertoires from five healthy adults. Different laboratories and diverse techniques were used to prepare libraries and sequence TCR repertoires, to increase sequencing depth and limit assay-specific biases. Leukapheresis yielded between about 0.8 and 9.5 billion PBMCs per donor. The paper's findings and limits, for the study overall: Only blood was sampled, and tissue TCR repertoires likely differ from those in blood. Pairwise subsampling led to the expectation that sequencing depth would affect the degree of clonotype sharing among donors. The genetic and exposure-history diversity represented was limited by the small number of donors.

TCR CDR3 regions were amplified from genomic DNA by multiplex PCR using the deep immunoSEQ assay. Extracted genomic DNA from each cell subset was distributed evenly across all wells of several immunoSEQ 96-well plates, and each plate was treated as a replicate. For unsorted PBMC, 250 to 350 ng genomic DNA, equal to 25,000 to 35,000 T cell genomes, was loaded into each replicate PCR. Genomic DNA from unsorted PBMC was sequenced over ten immunoSEQ deep assay plates. Purified libraries were quantified with a Qubit 3.0 fluorometer, sized on a Bioanalyzer 2100, and re-quantified with the KAPA Library Quantification kit. Each immunoSEQ 96-well plate was sequenced on its own single-read 150-cycle Illumina NextSeq 550 flow cell. Processing in the source paper ran as follows. Because the immunoSEQ output held only junctional sequences and lacked quality scores, the filtering could not match the filtering applied to full-length reads. Sequences were annotated with PyIR, a Python wrapper for IgBLAST v1.9, using IMGT germline references to assign V/J genes and CDR3. Reads were filtered out if the reads had weak V/J assignments (E-value above 1e-6), no CDR3, stop codons, out-of-frame junctions, or ambiguous translated residues. V3J clonotypes were defined as sequences sharing the same inferred V gene, J gene, and CDR3 amino acid sequence. The percentage overlap between two repertoires was calculated by dividing the number of shared unique clonotypes by the size of the smaller repertoire. Richness of each repertoire was evaluated using RTK rarefaction, the Chao1 estimator, and Recon v2.1 estimates of unobserved clonotypes. Here the immuneACCESS table is served through TCRdb, limited to in-frame sequences with V and J called. Missing clones are a known gap in these copies; in checked studies unresolved V genes cover under half, and the rest lacks a known reason. The V and J calls and clone size are taken from that table; D and trimming were inferred from the DNA. The sample profile shows around 430,000 clones; more than 75% of them were found once. The top ten constitute around 14% of the sample.

Reading the germline V gene gives CDR1 SGHRS and CDR2 YFSETQ. From the cysteine up to the phenylalanine, the CDR3 has a length of 16 residues. Only the CDR3 DNA stays, 48 bases, in frame from base 1. Compared with germline, V lacks 2 bases and J lacks 0 bases; bases without a gene match: 7. The donors were healthy, HIV-negative adults who had no recently reported acute infections or vaccinations. Every donor was a Caucasian adult residing in Nashville, Tennessee, USA. In the unsorted samples, tens of millions of PBMCs were counted, and genomic DNA was extracted using the QIAamp DNA Blood Mini kit. Blood was obtained by leukapheresis, after which PBMCs were separated by Ficoll-Histopaque density gradient centrifugation and cryopreserved in liquid nitrogen vapor phase. This clone was seen just once. Its antigen is currently not known. There are no base qualities to consult, and no much larger clone falls within one base.

The sample was PBMCs. Here the chain combines TRBV5-1 and TRBJ2-5; TRBD1 matches 7 bases in the middle. This sequence originates from a woman between 40 and 50 years old in good health. Some clones in this sample may be carry-over from other donors' samples. In nucleotides, the sequence is TGCGCCAGCAGCTTCGCCCCGGGACAGTACCAAGAGACCCAGTACTTC. This codes for CASSFAPGQYQETQYF.